Sequencing of this T cell receptor (beta chain) was carried out in a study of blood T cell repertoires in COVID-19. About the research overall: Nucleic acid was either cDNA or gDNA, and it came from T cells, B-cell-depleted T cells, or PBMCs.

Methods used by the authors: Nucleated cell counts were estimated from reference gene primer amplification. Sequencing used immunoSEQ multiplex PCR; TCRdb keeps in-frame clones, though not all of them. Clone size and the V and J calls come from that table; the DNA yielded D and trimming. The table lists roughly 480,000 clones, 80% to 90% of them singletons. Trimming took 1 base from V and 16 from J; bases not matched to a gene: 13. The germline CDR1 and CDR2 sequences are SNHLY and FYNNEI. The CDR3 is made up of 14 amino acids. Patients at the Seattle site were enrolled during active infection and followed longitudinally.

Sequences were obtained from peripheral blood. V usage is TRBV2 and J usage is TRBJ2-1; 7 bases line up with TRBD1. This clonotype was obtained from a man aged 18 to 35 with COVID-19, enrolled during active disease. Here the CDR3 DNA reads TGTGCCAGCAGTGAAGGTATGGCAGGGGGACCTCTTTTCTTC. This gives the protein CASSEGMAGGPLFF.